This TCR beta chain was found in a study of metastatic and nonmetastatic thyroid tumors. Germline CDR1 is MNHEY and CDR2 is SVGEGT. CDR3 length: 17 amino acids. V shed 4 bases, J shed 5 bases, and the junction held 14 bases outside the gene matches. Patients underwent thyroid surgery, and none had received any treatment before it. By share, this clone counts as medium-sized. TCRdb used MiXCR to call clones anew from the PCR reads. This sample has around 8,100 clones, with roughly 24% found just once. V usage is TRBV6-2 or TRBV6-3 and J usage is TRBJ1-1; TRBD1 agrees at 9 bases. This clonotype was obtained from a female donor with papillary thyroid cancer or a benign thyroid nodule (not recorded which). Some clones in this sample may be carry-over from other donors' samples. The specimen sequenced was tumor tissue. The CDR3 DNA sequence: TGTGCCAGCAGTTTACTAGACAGGGGGGGCCTTCCTACTGAAGCTTTCTTT. Translating gives CASSLLDRGGLPTEAFF.